The 21 T cell receptor beta chains below come from one sample, sequenced in a study of beta chain features in type 1 diabetes. Every isolated RNA sample was fully reverse transcribed, so sequencing captured expressed TCRB transcripts. Some clones are missing from TCRdb's copy, which holds only in-frame ones; the method was immunoSEQ multiplex PCR. The data show approximately 23,000 clones, 60% to 80% seen once. Source material: Tregs from blood. The receptor source for this set is a woman between 40 and 50 years old in good health.

V and J are TRBV5-4 and TRBJ1-1, with D maybe TRBD1 (6 bases). Trimming took off 3 bases at V and 5 bases at J, with 17 bases between the two ends. From germline, CDR1 is SGHNT and CDR2 YYREEE (reference sequence). The CDR3 has 15 residues. The CDR3 nucleotides are TGTGCCAGCAGCTACCCTAGGGGGGGCCTAACTGAAGCTTTCTTT. Its translation: CASSYPRGGLTEAFF.

V is TRBV7-9 and J is TRBJ2-3; 11 nucleotides match TRBD2. V lost 5 bases and J lost 3; bases outside the gene matches: 7. The germline CDR1 and CDR2 sequences are SEHNR and FQNEAQ (reference sequence). The CDR3 contains 16 residues. CDR3 DNA: TGTGCCAGCAGCCTTAGCGGGGGGGCGGTGACAGATACGCAGTATTTT. Translation: CASSLSGGAVTDTQYF.

V is TRBV19 and J is TRBJ2-5; the match to TRBD1 covers 7 bases. The CDR3 totals 13 residues. Unmatched junction bases numbered 2, after V lost 6 bases and J lost 1 base. The germline CDR1 and CDR2 sequences are LNHDA and SQIVND (reference sequence). The CDR3 protein is CASSGTAQETQYF. For the CDR3, the DNA is TGTGCCAGTAGCGGGACAGCCCAAGAGACCCAGTACTTC.

The V and J genes are TRBV6-5 and TRBJ2-2; D gene unclear. The CDR3 sequence is 11 residues long. The V end was cut by 6 bases, the J end by 7 bases, with 6 bases between. Germline loops: CDR1 MNHEY, CDR2 SVGAGI. The CDR3 is CASRVSGELFF. CDR3 DNA sequence: TGTGCCAGCAGGGTCAGCGGGGAGCTGTTTTTT.

The gene calls are TRBV7-2 and TRBJ1-4; no clear D. Germline V gives CDR1 SGHTA, CDR2 FQGNSA. V lost 2 bases, J lost 0 bases, and 7 bases lay in between. There are 15 residues in the CDR3. CDR3 nucleotides: TGTGCCAGCAGCTTACAGGTTGCAACTAATGAAAAACTGTTTTTT. Translating it yields CASSLQVATNEKLFF.

The chain joins TRBV6-1 to TRBJ1-1; maybe TRBD1 (6 bases). Germline values: CDR1 MNHNS, CDR2 SASEGT. The CDR3 totals 14 residues. V lost 6 bases, J lost 6 bases, and 17 bases lay in between. The DNA for the CDR3 is TGTGCCAGCAGGAAAACACAGGGCAGGGCTGAAGCTTTCTTT. Its protein is CASRKTQGRAEAFF.

The CDR3 sequence is CASRPGLRSDTQYF. The CDR3 DNA follows: TGTGCCAGCAGGCCGGGACTACGGTCGGATACGCAGTATTTT. The rearrangement links TRBV6-6 to TRBJ2-3, with 7 nucleotides matching TRBD2. Germline V gene sequence: CDR1 MNHNY, CDR2 SVGAGI (reference sequence). The CDR3 covers 14 residues. J was trimmed by 6 bases and V by 6 bases; bases with no gene match: 9.

This clone was seen a few times. V usage is TRBV5-1 and J usage is TRBJ2-3; 10 bases fit TRBD1. This CDR3 region has 15 residues. CDR1 is SGHRS and CDR2 is YFSETQ in the germline V gene. The V and J ends lost 5 bases and 3 bases, in that order; junction bases with no gene match: 6. CDR3 sequence reads: CASRYGGQGTDTQYF. The CDR3 nucleotides read TGCGCCAGCAGATACGGGGGACAGGGGACAGATACGCAGTATTTT. Using reference TRBV5-1 and TRBJ2-3 for the parts outside the CDR3, the full variable domain is KAGVTQTPRYLIKTRGQQVTLSCSPISGHRSVSWYQQTPGQGLQFLFEYFSETQRNKGNFPGRFSGRQFSNSRSEMNVSTLELGDSALYLCASRYGGQGTDTQYFGPGTRLTVL.

This clone has a handful of counts. The chain employs TRBV9 and TRBJ1-1, with 8 bases matching TRBD1. The CDR3 has 12 residues. Per germline, CDR1 SGDLS and CDR2 YYNGEE. V dropped 2 bases and J dropped 10; count of bases not matched to a gene: 4. In nucleotides, the CDR3 is TGTGCCAGCAGCGTTGGACAGGGCGGAGCTTTCTTT. Translated, it gives CASSVGQGGAFF.

The chain couples TRBV28 to TRBJ1-5; the match to TRBD1 covers 7 bases. The germline gives CDR1 MDHEN, CDR2 SYDVKM. The CDR3 totals 15 residues. Losses at the gene ends were 3 bases for V and 2 bases for J; bases not matched to a gene: 4. As DNA, the CDR3 is TGTGCCAGCAGTTTGGTAACAGGGGGCAATCAGCCCCAGCATTTT. Encoded protein: CASSLVTGGNQPQHF. The full variable domain, completed using reference TRBV28 and TRBJ1-5, is DVKVTQSSRYLVKRTGEKVFLECVQDMDHENMFWYRQDPGLGLRLIYFSYDVKMKEKGDIPEGYSVSREKKERFSLILESASTNQTSMYLCASSLVTGGNQPQHFGDGTRLSIL.

This sequence joins TRBV6-4 and TRBJ1-2; 12 positions agree with TRBD1. The germline gives CDR1 MRHNA, CDR2 SNTAGT. The CDR3 has 16 amino acids. V was pared by 4 bases and J by 8 bases, with 11 bases of the junction left unmatched. CDR3 coding DNA: TGTGCCAGCAGTGCCGGGACAGGGGGCTCCTCCGGGGGCTACACCTTC. Translated, it gives CASSAGTGGSSGGYTF.

Concerning this clone: Other DNA sequences from this sample encode an identical CDR3 as well. The chain couples TRBV5-1 to TRBJ2-2; D is undetermined. The CDR3 spans 13 residues. V lost 0 bases and J lost 6, with 6 bases in between. The germline V gene has CDR1 SGHRS and CDR2 YFSETQ. This CDR3 reads CASSLDSPGELFF. In DNA, the CDR3 is TGCGCCAGCAGCTTGGACAGTCCCGGGGAGCTGTTTTTT. Combining the CDR3 with reference TRBV5-1 and TRBJ2-2 gives the whole variable domain KAGVTQTPRYLIKTRGQQVTLSCSPISGHRSVSWYQQTPGQGLQFLFEYFSETQRNKGNFPGRFSGRQFSNSRSEMNVSTLELGDSALYLCASSLDSPGELFFGEGSRLTVL.

The chain employs TRBV28 and TRBJ2-2, with 8 bases fitting TRBD1. The junction had 5 bases not matched to a gene; V was cut back by 6 bases and J by 5 bases. Germline assignment: CDR1 MDHEN and CDR2 SYDVKM. This CDR3 region has 14 residues. This chain's CDR3 is CASSQGARTGELFF. The CDR3 nucleotides read TGTGCCAGCAGCCAGGGGGCGCGGACCGGGGAGCTGTTTTTT.

The gene calls are TRBV5-1 and TRBJ1-3, with D unresolved. V was clipped by 4 bases and J by 2 bases, with 7 bases between them. Germline V gene lookup returns CDR1 SGHRS and CDR2 YFSETQ. The CDR3 contains 13 residues. DNA for the CDR3: TGCGCCAGCAGCGGGAGGACTGGAAACACCATATATTTT. Its translation is CASSGRTGNTIYF.

The chain has TRBV12-5 and TRBJ1-1; possible D gene TRBD1, 5 bases. This CDR3 is 13 amino acids long. V was cut by 2 bases and J by 7 bases, with 11 bases left in between. The germline gives CDR1 LGHNT, CDR2 FRNRAP. CDR3 protein: CASGLFRANEAFF. CDR3 nucleotides: TGTGCTAGTGGTTTGTTCAGGGCAAATGAAGCTTTCTTT.

This clone has a handful of counts. The chain combines TRBV5-1 with TRBJ2-1; no clear D. Between the trimmed V and J ends, which lost 1 base and 9 bases, there was a span of 11 bases. Germline values: CDR1 SGHRS, CDR2 YFSETQ. The CDR3 sequence is 13 residues long. CDR3 loop: CASSLLVGSEQFF. The CDR3 coding sequence is TGCGCCAGCAGCTTGTTGGTGGGCAGTGAGCAGTTCTTC.

V and J are TRBV10-2 and TRBJ1-5; D is undetermined. The V end lost 3 bases, the J end lost 5 bases, and 17 bases lay between the germline ends. Germline V gene data show CDR1 as WSHSY and CDR2 as SAAADI. The CDR3 runs to 16 residues. The CDR3 nucleotides are TGCGCCAGCAGTGAAGCGGAGAGAGCTCGGTATCAGCCCCAGCATTTT. Its protein product is CASSEAERARYQPQHF.

This chain connects TRBV6-1 to TRBJ1-4; TRBD1 is a possible D gene (5 bases). CDR1 MNHNS and CDR2 SASEGT come from the germline V gene. The CDR3 spans 15 residues. The germline V and J ends were trimmed by 6 bases and 5 bases, with 16 bases remaining between them. The CDR3 region is CASRGGVRANEKLFF. The CDR3, as DNA: TGTGCCAGCAGGGGGGGGGTCAGGGCCAATGAAAAACTGTTTTTT.

The rearrangement joins TRBV29-1 to TRBJ1-5; no definite D call. Germline-derived CDR1 and CDR2 are SQVTM and ANQGSEA. The CDR3 has 16 residues. Trimming shortened V by 0 bases and J by 1 base, and 13 bases separated the two germline ends. The CDR3 DNA follows: TGCAGCGTTGAAGATCTTCAGGCAGCAAGCAATCAGCCCCAGCATTTT. It codes for CSVEDLQAASNQPQHF.

This clone was seen once. The chain employs TRBV7-9 and TRBJ2-5, with D perhaps TRBD1 (6 bases). CDR1 is SEHNR and CDR2 is FQNEAQ in the germline V gene (reference sequence). V lost 7 bases, J lost 4 bases, and 16 bases lay in between. The CDR3 is made up of 14 amino acids. The CDR3 nucleotides read TGTGCCAGCAACTTCAGGGGTCTTGGAGAGACCCAGTACTTC. Translated, it gives CASNFRGLGETQYF. Based on the CDR3 plus reference TRBV7-9 and TRBJ2-5, the full variable domain is DTGVSQNPRHKITKRGQNVTFRCDPISEHNRLYWYRQTLGQGPEFLTYFQNEAQLEKSRLLSDRFSAERPKGSFSTLEIQRTEQGDSAMYLCASNFRGLGETQYFGPGTRLLVL.

In this sample, this clone turned up a few times. The chain has TRBV7-2 and TRBJ2-5; D is possibly TRBD2 (6 bases). V lost 3 bases and J 5 bases, leaving 25 bases between the germline ends. CDR1 and CDR2 (germline): SGHTA, FQGNSA. The CDR3 has 18 residues. This CDR3 reads CASSFSRDLIPREETQYF. The CDR3 nucleotides are TGTGCCAGCAGCTTCTCGAGGGACTTGATTCCCCGAGAGGAGACCCAGTACTTC.